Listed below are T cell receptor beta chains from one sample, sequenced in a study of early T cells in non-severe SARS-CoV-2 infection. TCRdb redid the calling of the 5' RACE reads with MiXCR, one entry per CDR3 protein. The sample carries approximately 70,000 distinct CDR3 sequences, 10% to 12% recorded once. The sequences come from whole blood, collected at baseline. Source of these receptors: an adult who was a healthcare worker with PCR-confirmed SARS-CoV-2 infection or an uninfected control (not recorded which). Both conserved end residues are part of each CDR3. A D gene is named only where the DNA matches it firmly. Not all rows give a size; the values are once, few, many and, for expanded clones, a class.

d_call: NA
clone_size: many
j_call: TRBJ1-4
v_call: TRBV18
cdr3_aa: CASSLKAGEKLFF
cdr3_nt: TGTGCCAGCTCACTGAAAGCTGGCGAAAAACTGTTTTTT

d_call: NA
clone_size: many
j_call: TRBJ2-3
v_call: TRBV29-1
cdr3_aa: CSVESATDTQYF
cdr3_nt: TGCAGCGTTGAAAGCGCCACAGATACGCAGTATTTT

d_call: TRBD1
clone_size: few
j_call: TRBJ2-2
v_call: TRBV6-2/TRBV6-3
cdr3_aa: CASSTGQAVTGELFF
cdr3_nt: TGTGCCAGCAGTACCGGACAGGCCGTAACCGGGGAGCTGTTTTTT

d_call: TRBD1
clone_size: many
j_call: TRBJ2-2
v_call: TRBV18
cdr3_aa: CASSTGTGGRELFF
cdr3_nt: TGTGCCAGCTCTACCGGGACAGGGGGCCGGGAGCTGTTTTTT

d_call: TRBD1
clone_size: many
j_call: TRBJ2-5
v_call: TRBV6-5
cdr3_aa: CASSPNRGMETQYF
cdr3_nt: TGTGCCAGCAGTCCGAACAGGGGGATGGAGACCCAGTACTTC

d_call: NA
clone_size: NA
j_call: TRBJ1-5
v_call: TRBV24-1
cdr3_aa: CATSVSVYSNQPQHF
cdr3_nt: TGTGCCACCAGTGTATCTGTTTATAGCAATCAGCCCCAGCATTTT

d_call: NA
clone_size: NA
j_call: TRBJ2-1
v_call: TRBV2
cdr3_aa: CASSGAAGRINNEQFF
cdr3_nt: TGTGCCAGCAGTGGGGCGGCCGGAAGGATCAACAATGAACAGTTCTTC

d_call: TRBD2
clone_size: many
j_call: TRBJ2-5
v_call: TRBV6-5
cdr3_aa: CASSYRGTSRRGETQYF
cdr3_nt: TGTGCCAGCAGTTACCGTGGGACTAGCCGAAGGGGGGAGACCCAGTACTTC

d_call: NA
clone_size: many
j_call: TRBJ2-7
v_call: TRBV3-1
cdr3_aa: CASSQGGYLHEQYF
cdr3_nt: TGTGCCAGCAGCCAAGGGGGGTACCTTCACGAGCAGTACTTC

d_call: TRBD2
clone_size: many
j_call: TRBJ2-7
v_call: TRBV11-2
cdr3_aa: CASSSSGLAPSEQYF
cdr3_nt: TGTGCCAGCAGCTCCTCAGGACTAGCGCCTTCCGAGCAGTACTTC

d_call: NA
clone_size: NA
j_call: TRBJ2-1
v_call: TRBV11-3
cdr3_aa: CASSSPGGGAYNEQFF
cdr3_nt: TGTGCCAGCAGCTCTCCCGGGGGAGGCGCCTACAATGAGCAGTTCTTC

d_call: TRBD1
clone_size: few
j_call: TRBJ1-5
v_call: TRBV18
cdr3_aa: CASSRDRDARPQHF
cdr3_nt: TGTGCCAGCTCCAGGGACAGGGACGCTCGGCCCCAGCATTTT

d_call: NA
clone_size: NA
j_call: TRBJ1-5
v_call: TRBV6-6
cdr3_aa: CASSYDRSNQPQHF
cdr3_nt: TGTGCCAGCAGTTATGACAGAAGCAATCAGCCCCAGCATTTT

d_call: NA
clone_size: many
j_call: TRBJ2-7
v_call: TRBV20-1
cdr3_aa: CSASQGLGYEQYF
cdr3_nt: TGCAGTGCTTCCCAGGGACTCGGGTACGAGCAGTACTTC

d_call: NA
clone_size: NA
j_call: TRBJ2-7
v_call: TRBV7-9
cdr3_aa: CASSGYSSVYEQYF
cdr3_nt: TGTGCCAGCAGCGGATATAGCTCTGTCTACGAGCAGTACTTC

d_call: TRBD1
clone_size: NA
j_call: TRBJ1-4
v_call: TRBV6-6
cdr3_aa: CASSSTGQGHEKLFF
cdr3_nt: TGTGCCAGCAGTTCCACGGGACAGGGCCATGAAAAACTGTTTTTT

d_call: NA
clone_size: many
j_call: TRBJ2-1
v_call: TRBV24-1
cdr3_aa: CATSEGAPSYNEQFF
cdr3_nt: TGTGCCACCAGTGAGGGGGCCCCTTCATACAATGAGCAGTTCTTC

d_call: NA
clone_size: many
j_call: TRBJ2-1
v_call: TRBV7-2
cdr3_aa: CASSYQGGSYNEQFF
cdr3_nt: TGTGCCAGCAGCTACCAGGGGGGCTCCTACAATGAGCAGTTCTTC

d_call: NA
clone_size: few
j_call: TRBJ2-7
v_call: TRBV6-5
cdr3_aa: CASSPHSGSSYEQYF
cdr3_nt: TGTGCCAGCAGTCCCCATTCAGGGAGCTCCTACGAGCAGTACTTC

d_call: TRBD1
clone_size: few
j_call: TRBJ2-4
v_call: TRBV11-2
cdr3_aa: CASSRDRQVNIQYF
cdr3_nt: TGTGCCAGCAGCCGGGACAGACAAGTAAACATTCAGTACTTC

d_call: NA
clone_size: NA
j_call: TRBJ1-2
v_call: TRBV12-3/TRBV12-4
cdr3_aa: CASSFEAVQFNYGYTF
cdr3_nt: TGTGCCAGCAGTTTCGAGGCAGTCCAGTTTAACTATGGCTACACCTTC

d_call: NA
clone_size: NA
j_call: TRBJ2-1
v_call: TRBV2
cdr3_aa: CASSGDPLKQFF
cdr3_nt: TGTGCCAGCAGTGGGGACCCGCTTAAGCAGTTCTTC

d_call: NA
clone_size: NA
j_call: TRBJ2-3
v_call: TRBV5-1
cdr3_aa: CASSYRLGDTQYF
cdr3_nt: TGCGCCAGCAGCTACCGACTCGGAGATACGCAGTATTTT

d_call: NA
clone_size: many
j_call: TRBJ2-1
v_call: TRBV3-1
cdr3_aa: CASSQGTNSYNEQFF
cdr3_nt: TGTGCCAGCAGCCAAGGGACGAACTCCTACAATGAGCAGTTCTTC

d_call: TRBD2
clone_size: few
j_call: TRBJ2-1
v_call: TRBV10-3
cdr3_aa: CAIRGLAGVGEQFF
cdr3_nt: TGTGCCATCAGGGGACTAGCGGGAGTTGGTGAGCAGTTCTTC

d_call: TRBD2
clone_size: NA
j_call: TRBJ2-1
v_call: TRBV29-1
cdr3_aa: CSVEKLAAYNEQFF
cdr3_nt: TGCAGCGTTGAAAAACTAGCGGCCTACAATGAGCAGTTCTTC

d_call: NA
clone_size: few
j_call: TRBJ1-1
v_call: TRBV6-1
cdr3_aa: CASSEAVTGWAFF
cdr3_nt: TGTGCCAGCAGTGAAGCGGTGACAGGCTGGGCTTTCTTT

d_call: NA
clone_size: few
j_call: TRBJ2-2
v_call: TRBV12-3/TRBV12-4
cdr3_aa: CASSPWAAMNTGELFF
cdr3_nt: TGTGCCAGCAGTCCCTGGGCAGCCATGAACACCGGGGAGCTGTTTTTT

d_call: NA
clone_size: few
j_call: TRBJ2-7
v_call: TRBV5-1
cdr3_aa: CASSLGQTRTHEQYF
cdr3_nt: TGCGCCAGCAGCTTGGGGCAAACGAGGACCCACGAGCAGTACTTC

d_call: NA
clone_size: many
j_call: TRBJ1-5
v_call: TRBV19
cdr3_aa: CASSIGLDQPQHF
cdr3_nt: TGTGCCAGTAGTATTGGGTTGGATCAGCCCCAGCATTTT

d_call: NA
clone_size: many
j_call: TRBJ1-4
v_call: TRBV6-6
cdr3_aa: CASSSPGEKLFF
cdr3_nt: TGTGCCAGCAGTTCCCCCGGCGAGAAACTGTTTTTT

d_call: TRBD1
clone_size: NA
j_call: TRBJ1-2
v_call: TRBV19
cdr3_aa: CASSTATGGYGYTF
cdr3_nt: TGTGCCAGTAGTACCGCGACAGGGGGCTATGGCTACACCTTC

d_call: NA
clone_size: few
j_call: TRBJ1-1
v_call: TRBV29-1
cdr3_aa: CSVVRDTEAFF
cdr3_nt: TGCAGCGTTGTTCGGGACACTGAAGCTTTCTTT

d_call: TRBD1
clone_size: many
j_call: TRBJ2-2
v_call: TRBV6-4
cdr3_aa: CASRRDDRGSEGELFF
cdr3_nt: TGTGCCAGCCGCCGTGACGACAGGGGATCAGAAGGGGAGCTGTTTTTT

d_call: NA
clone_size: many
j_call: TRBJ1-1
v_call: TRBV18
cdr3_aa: CASSPTSGWWTEAFF
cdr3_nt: TGTGCCAGCTCACCAACTTCAGGGTGGTGGACTGAAGCTTTCTTT

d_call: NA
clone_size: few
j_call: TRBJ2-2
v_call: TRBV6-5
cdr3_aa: CASSYSMGNTGELFF
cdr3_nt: TGTGCCAGCAGTTACTCTATGGGGAACACCGGGGAGCTGTTTTTT

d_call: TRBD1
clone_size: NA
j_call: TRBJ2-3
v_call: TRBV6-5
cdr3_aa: CASSSSGTGPHTQYF
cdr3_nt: TGTGCCAGCAGTTCTTCCGGGACAGGACCTCATACGCAGTATTTT